This T cell receptor beta chain was recovered during a study of T cell changes during pregnancy in multiple sclerosis. Clones were sequenced by immunoSEQ multiplex PCR, and TCRdb holds only the in-frame ones, with some missing. Here the sample spans fewer than 140,000 clones, roughly 92% being singletons. The V gene's germline CDR1 is MNHEY and CDR2 SVGAGI. The CDR3 has 13 amino acids. The junction had 5 bases not matched to a gene; V was cut back by 6 bases and J by 10 bases. The sample consisted of peripheral blood, taken after pregnancy. The TCR comes from a female donor with multiple sclerosis, enrolled in a pregnancy study. V usage is TRBV6-5 and J usage is TRBJ1-6, with 8 bases identical to TRBD1. The CDR3, as DNA: TGTGCCAGCAGGCAGGGGGCATTCTCACCCCTCCACTTT. It translates to CASRQGAFSPLHF.